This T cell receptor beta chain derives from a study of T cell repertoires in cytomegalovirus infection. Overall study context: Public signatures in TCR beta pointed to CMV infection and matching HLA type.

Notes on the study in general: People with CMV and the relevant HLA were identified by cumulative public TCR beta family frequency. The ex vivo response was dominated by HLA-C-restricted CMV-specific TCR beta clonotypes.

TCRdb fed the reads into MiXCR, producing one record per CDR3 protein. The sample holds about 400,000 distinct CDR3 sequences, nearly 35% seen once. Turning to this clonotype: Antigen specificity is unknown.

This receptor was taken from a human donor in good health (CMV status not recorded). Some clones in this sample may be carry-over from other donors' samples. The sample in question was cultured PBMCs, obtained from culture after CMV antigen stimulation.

CDR3 bases: TGTGCCAGCAGCTCCCGGGCGGGGGTCAAAAACATTCAGTACTTC. Translating it yields CASSSRAGVKNIQYF. The V call is TRBV7-9, the J call TRBJ2-4; 7 bases agree with TRBD2. The germline V gene has CDR1 SEHNR and CDR2 FQNEAQ (reference sequence). This CDR3 spans 15 amino acids. After removal of 4 bases from V and 3 bases from J, the junction contained 6 bases not matched to a gene.